This TCR beta chain appears in the sequencing data of a study of cytomegalovirus exposure and HLA in healthy donors. Study-wide results and limits: First-cohort TCR clusters were later found to tend to co-occur in the 120 or so validation repertoires. In vitro, a few CMV-associated chains proved specific for CMV antigens.

Germline V gives CDR1 SGHNT, CDR2 YYREEE (reference sequence). The J segment lost 3 bases and the V segment lost 4 bases, leaving 8 bases of the junction unmatched. The CDR3 has 15 amino acids. Using immunoSEQ multiplex PCR, the repertoire was profiled, and TCRdb retains in-frame clones only, with some absent. This table holds some 320,000 clones, around 90% found once. Of note for this clone: The antigen is undetermined.

Sequences were obtained from PBMCs. This receptor was obtained from a woman aged 25-40 years in good health and CMV-seropositive. The J gene is TRBJ1-1, the V gene TRBV5-4; 8 bases fit TRBD1. In nucleotides, the CDR3 is TGTGCCAGCAGCCCCTGGACAGGGTTCGACACTGAAGCTTTCTTT. This encodes CASSPWTGFDTEAFF.